These 19 T cell receptor beta chains were all obtained from the same sample, sequenced in a study of cytomegalovirus exposure and HLA in healthy donors. Primers included in the PCR were 60 Vbeta and 13 Jbeta primers. Generated by immunoSEQ multiplex PCR, the TCRdb table keeps only in-frame clones and is missing some. Among some 150,000 clones listed, about 77% were seen once. The sample was PBMCs. The receptors shown here come from a woman in her fifties or sixties in good health and CMV-seronegative.

V gene TRBV7-7 combines with J gene TRBJ2-3; 8 bases match TRBD1. V lost 1 base to trimming and J lost 7 bases; unmatched junction nucleotides: 7. The CDR3 covers 15 residues. The V gene's germline CDR1 is SSHAT and CDR2 FNYEAQ (reference sequence). The CDR3 coding sequence is TGTGCCAGCAGCTTAGAGACAGGGGCGGGTCATACGCAGTATTTT. Its translation: CASSLETGAGHTQYF.

V gene TRBV28 combines with J gene TRBJ2-1; D may be TRBD2 (5 bases). Germline CDR1 and CDR2: MDHEN and SYDVKM. The CDR3 length is 14 residues. V was clipped by 2 bases and J by 1 base, with 6 bases between them. The CDR3 here is CASSLRTSYNEQFF. CDR3 in DNA: TGTGCCAGCAGTTTAAGGACTTCCTACAATGAGCAGTTCTTC.

In its sample, this clone was seen a few times. This chain joins TRBV4-3 and TRBJ2-1; TRBD2 matches 8 bases. Germline CDR1 and CDR2: LGHNA and YSLEER. V dropped 3 bases and J dropped 0; count of bases not matched to a gene: 4. The length of the CDR3 is 16 residues. CDR3 bases: TGCGCCAGCAGCCACAAGCGGGAGAGCTCCTACAATGAGCAGTTCTTC. This encodes CASSHKRESSYNEQFF.

The J gene is TRBJ2-7, the V gene TRBV5-4, with 7 positions matching TRBD1. The CDR3 is 16 amino acids. Germline CDR1 is SGHNT and CDR2 is YYREEE (reference sequence). With 3 bases clipped from V and 2 bases from J, the junction kept 11 bases outside the gene matches. The CDR3 nucleotides are TGTGCCAGCAGCTGGAATCCCGGGACAGCAGCCTACGAGCAGTACTTC. Protein product: CASSWNPGTAAYEQYF.

The DNA of the CDR3 is TGTGCCAGCAGCCCAGGGGCGGGTGACACTGAAGCTTTCTTT. It codes for CASSPGAGDTEAFF. J is TRBJ1-1 and V is TRBV5-4; D is possibly TRBD1 (6 bases). Germline CDR1 and CDR2: SGHNT and YYREEE (reference sequence). CDR3 length equals 14 residues. The germline V and J ends were trimmed by 4 bases and 3 bases, with 13 bases remaining between them.

The chain employs TRBV11-3 and TRBJ2-5; D call uncertain. Germline lookup yields CDR1 SGHNT and CDR2 YENEEA. Trimming took 5 bases from V and 2 from J, leaving 12 bases between them. The length of the CDR3 is 14 residues. This CDR3 reads CASSPGGDQETQYF. CDR3 nucleotide sequence: TGTGCCAGCAGCCCTGGCGGAGATCAAGAGACCCAGTACTTC.

The rearrangement uses TRBV9 and TRBJ1-2; 7 positions match TRBD1. The CDR3 is made up of 14 amino acids. Trimming removed 5 bases from V and 0 bases from J; junction bases left unmatched: 4. Per the germline V gene, CDR1 is SGDLS and CDR2 is YYNGEE. The DNA for the CDR3 is TGTGCCAGCAGAAACAGGGGCCCTAACTATGGCTACACCTTC. Amino acids: CASRNRGPNYGYTF.

This clone occurred once. The genes are TRBV28 and TRBJ1-1; D is perhaps TRBD1 (5 bases). Germline V gives CDR1 MDHEN, CDR2 SYDVKM. The CDR3 extends over 16 amino acids. V lost 8 bases and J 1 base, leaving 20 bases between the germline ends. The CDR3 DNA sequence: TGTGCCAGCCGCTTAGCTTCTGGACACGAGAACACTGAAGCTTTCTTT. Its translation: CASRLASGHENTEAFF.

The gene calls are TRBV28 and TRBJ2-3, with 9 bases that match TRBD2. Germline CDR1 and CDR2: MDHEN and SYDVKM. The CDR3 loop spans 13 amino acids. The V gene end was trimmed by 5 bases and the J gene end by 7 bases; junction bases not matched to a gene: 4. CDR3 amino acids: CASSRTSVYTQYF. The DNA of the CDR3 is TGTGCCAGCAGTCGGACTAGCGTTTATACGCAGTATTTT.

This clone was seen only once. This rearrangement joins TRBV19 to TRBJ2-7, with a weak D call TRBD1 (6 bases). Germline assignment: CDR1 LNHDA and CDR2 SQIVND (reference sequence). There are 15 residues in the CDR3. With 1 base removed from V and 5 bases from J, the gap between germline ends came to 15 bases. The DNA for the CDR3 is TGTGCCAGTAGTATAGGGGGAAACAGGGACCACGAGCAGTACTTC. Residues: CASSIGGNRDHEQYF. The full variable domain, with the rest looked up from reference TRBV19 and TRBJ2-7, is DGGITQSPKYLFRKEGQNVTLSCEQNLNHDAMYWYRQDPGQGLRLIYYSQIVNDFQKGDIAEGYSVSREKKESFPLTVTSAQKNPTAFYLCASSIGGNRDHEQYFGPGTRLTVT.

The chain is built from TRBV30 and TRBJ1-3; 7 nucleotides align to TRBD1. The CDR3 has 14 amino acids. Trimming at V came to 0 bases and at J to 5 bases, leaving 4 bases not matched to a gene. Germline-derived CDR1 and CDR2 are GTSNPN and SVGIG (reference sequence). CDR3 sequence (DNA): TGTGCCTGGAGTGTGCAGGGGGGACGAAACACCATATATTTT. Residues: CAWSVQGGRNTIYF.

Concerning this clone: The DNA is left out, because the CDR3 cannot be placed on it with certainty; the CDR3 is given as TCRdb lists it. The chain has TRBV10-3 and TRBJ1-2. Termini included, the CDR3 measures 12 amino acids. Germline loops: CDR1 ENHRY, CDR2 SYGVKD. This chain's CDR3 is CAMAGTHYGCTF.

The chain uses TRBV27 and TRBJ2-2; TRBD2 agrees at 8 bases. The trim removed 9 bases at V and 1 base at J, leaving 4 bases unmatched. Germline values: CDR1 MNHEY, CDR2 SMNVEV (reference sequence). The CDR3 runs to 14 residues. CDR3 sequence: CARSGSRNTGELFF. CDR3 nucleotide sequence: TGTGCCAGAAGCGGGAGCAGGAACACCGGGGAGCTGTTTTTT.

V usage is TRBV23-1 and J usage is TRBJ2-2; 10 bases fit TRBD1. TRBV23-1 is an open reading frame, and its role is uncertain. The CDR3 has 15 amino acids. V lost 4 bases and J lost 6; bases outside the gene matches: 5. In DNA form, the CDR3 reads TGCGCCAGCAGTCCCGGGACAGGGGACGCCGGGGAGCTGTTTTTT. This codes for CASSPGTGDAGELFF.

A few counts support this clone. This chain joins TRBV5-1 and TRBJ1-6; 8 bases fit TRBD1. V gave up 4 bases and J gave up 5 bases; unmatched junction bases: 8. The CDR3 is 16 residues long. Per germline, CDR1 SGHRS and CDR2 YFSETQ. CDR3 nucleotides: TGCGCCAGCAGCCGGGGACCGGACAGGGATAATTCACCCCTCCACTTT. It encodes CASSRGPDRDNSPLHF. Looking up the rest from reference TRBV5-1 and TRBJ1-6 gives the full variable domain: KAGVTQTPRYLIKTRGQQVTLSCSPISGHRSVSWYQQTPGQGLQFLFEYFSETQRNKGNFPGRFSGRQFSNSRSEMNVSTLELGDSALYLCASSRGPDRDNSPLHFGNGTRLTVT.

The table lists this clone with a count of one. V gene TRBV6-5 combines with J gene TRBJ1-1; possible D gene TRBD1, 6 bases. V was clipped by 4 bases and J by 5 bases, with 17 bases between them. The CDR3 consists of 15 residues. The germline V gene has CDR1 MNHEY and CDR2 SVGAGI. CDR3 sequence: CASSSTQGLGTEAFF. DNA of the CDR3: TGTGCCAGCAGTTCTACCCAGGGGCTGGGGACTGAAGCTTTCTTT.

This clone was observed once. Other nucleotide sequences from this sample produce the same CDR3. The chain recombines TRBV28 with TRBJ2-6; TRBD2 might be the D (6 bases). The V gene lost 5 bases and the J gene lost 1 base, with 6 bases spanning the gap. CDR3 length: 14 residues. Per the germline V gene, CDR1 is MDHEN and CDR2 is SYDVKM. CDR3 residues: CASSGGSGANVLTF. DNA for the CDR3: TGTGCCAGCAGTGGGGGGTCTGGGGCCAACGTCCTGACTTTC.

This sequence joins TRBV7-2 and TRBJ2-5, with TRBD2 matching 13 bases. Trimming removed 4 bases from V and 0 bases from J; junction bases left unmatched: 2. From germline, CDR1 is SGHTA and CDR2 FQGNSA. CDR3 length: 16 residues. In nucleotides, the CDR3 is TGTGCCAGCAGCTCGACTAGCGGGGGGCACCAAGAGACCCAGTACTTC. Amino acids: CASSSTSGGHQETQYF.

This chain uses TRBV28 with TRBJ2-7; 9 nucleotides align to TRBD2. CDR1 and CDR2 (germline): MDHEN, SYDVKM. With 6 bases clipped from V and 9 bases from J, the junction kept 6 bases outside the gene matches. The CDR3 extends over 12 amino acids. The CDR3 region is CASRDSGGGQYF. CDR3 bases: TGTGCCAGCAGGGATAGCGGGGGCGGGCAGTACTTC.